This is a list of T cell receptor beta chains from one sample in a study of blood T cell repertoires in COVID-19. The repertoire was sequenced with immunoSEQ multiplex PCR; TCRdb's copy has only in-frame clones and lacks some. The repertoire includes roughly 59,000 clones, approximately 82% of them detected once, and 10% to 15% sits in the top ten. The sample comprised peripheral blood. These receptors were taken from a man older than 75 with acute or convalescent COVID-19. CDR3s include the opening cysteine and the closing phenylalanine or tryptophan. D genes are given only for firm matches. Clone sizes are given selectively: once, few, many, or a class where the clone is expanded.

abundance: .
d_gene: TRBD1
v_gene: TRBV18
j_gene: TRBJ1-1
CDR3aa: CASSPLPGQENVEAFF
CDR3nt: TGTGCCAGCTCACCACTTCCGGGACAGGAGAACGTTGAAGCTTTCTTT

abundance: .
d_gene: TRBD2
v_gene: TRBV15
j_gene: TRBJ2-7
CDR3aa: CATSRWGTTSGPYEQYF
CDR3nt: TGTGCCACCAGCAGATGGGGGACGACTAGCGGGCCCTACGAGCAGTACTTC

abundance: .
d_gene: .
v_gene: TRBV3-1/TRBV3-2
j_gene: TRBJ2-4
CDR3aa: CASSYPTGTKNIQYF
CDR3nt: TGTGCCAGCAGCTACCCCACAGGGACCAAAAACATTCAGTACTTC

abundance: .
d_gene: TRBD1
v_gene: TRBV3-1/TRBV3-2
j_gene: TRBJ1-2
CDR3aa: CASSLSTGGLLSYGYTF
CDR3nt: TGTGCCAGCAGCCTATCGACAGGGGGATTGTTAAGCTATGGCTACACCTTC

abundance: .
d_gene: .
v_gene: TRBV6-1
j_gene: TRBJ1-2
CDR3aa: CASSEPYRDINGYTF
CDR3nt: TGTGCCAGCAGTGAACCCTACAGGGATATTAATGGCTACACCTTC

abundance: .
d_gene: .
v_gene: TRBV6-5
j_gene: TRBJ1-6
CDR3aa: CASSYTPENSPLHF
CDR3nt: TGTGCCAGCAGTTACACGCCAGAAAATTCACCCCTCCACTTT

abundance: .
d_gene: .
v_gene: TRBV30
j_gene: TRBJ2-7
CDR3aa: CAWSVRGGSYEQYF
CDR3nt: TGTGCCTGGAGTGTAAGAGGCGGCTCCTACGAGCAGTACTTC

abundance: .
d_gene: .
v_gene: TRBV18
j_gene: TRBJ1-1
CDR3aa: CASSPEGEMNTEAFF
CDR3nt: TGTGCCAGCTCACCGGAGGGTGAGATGAACACTGAAGCTTTCTTT

abundance: .
d_gene: TRBD2
v_gene: TRBV7-9
j_gene: TRBJ2-2
CDR3aa: CASGKLAGTGELFF
CDR3nt: TGTGCCAGCGGCAAACTAGCGGGAACCGGGGAGCTGTTTTTT

abundance: .
d_gene: .
v_gene: TRBV12-3/TRBV12-4
j_gene: TRBJ1-2
CDR3aa: CASSFRGDYGYTF
CDR3nt: TGTGCCAGCAGTTTTCGGGGGGACTATGGCTACACCTTC

abundance: few
d_gene: .
v_gene: TRBV11-2
j_gene: TRBJ2-7
CDR3aa: CASSLVPGSYEQYF
CDR3nt: TGTGCCAGCAGCTTAGTCCCAGGCTCCTACGAGCAGTACTTC

abundance: .
d_gene: TRBD1
v_gene: TRBV9
j_gene: TRBJ2-6
CDR3aa: CASSASQGAGANVLTF
CDR3nt: TGTGCCAGCAGCGCGTCCCAGGGGGCCGGGGCCAACGTCCTGACTTTC

abundance: .
d_gene: .
v_gene: TRBV3-1/TRBV3-2
j_gene: TRBJ2-1
CDR3aa: CASSQEPPRELFF
CDR3nt: TGTGCCAGCAGCCAAGAACCTCCCCGGGAACTGTTCTTC

abundance: .
d_gene: TRBD1
v_gene: TRBV18
j_gene: TRBJ2-3
CDR3aa: CASSQTGLNSDTQYF
CDR3nt: TGTGCCAGCTCTCAGACAGGGTTAAACTCGGATACGCAGTATTTT

abundance: .
d_gene: .
v_gene: TRBV11-1
j_gene: TRBJ2-7
CDR3aa: CASSLVPGTVTFEQYF
CDR3nt: TGTGCCAGCAGCTTAGTGCCAGGCACAGTGACCTTCGAGCAGTACTTC

abundance: many
d_gene: .
v_gene: TRBV6-5
j_gene: TRBJ1-5
CDR3aa: CASSYAQNNQPQHF
CDR3nt: TGTGCCAGCAGTTACGCGCAAAACAATCAGCCCCAGCATTTT

abundance: .
d_gene: .
v_gene: TRBV19
j_gene: TRBJ2-7
CDR3aa: CASSILLNPTYEQYF
CDR3nt: TGTGCCAGTAGTATACTGCTGAATCCTACCTACGAGCAGTACTTC